This T cell receptor (beta chain) was profiled in a study of blood T cells in healthy people across ages. This clonotype appeared a few times. The authors ran a second PCR of roughly 7 to 11 cycles using a sample-barcoded 5' primer and a J-beta primer mix. Each CDR3 protein gets one entry after TCRdb re-called the 5' RACE reads with MiXCR. The sample has around 900,000 distinct CDR3 sequences; approximately 50% are singletons. Sequenced input: blood. This receptor was taken from a woman aged 60 to 75 in good health.

Written as DNA, the CDR3 is TGTGCCAGCAGCCAAGAGGACAGGTACCCGGGACTAGCGGGGTCACTATCCACAGATACGCAGTATTTT. It yields the protein CASSQEDRYPGLAGSLSTDTQYF. The rearrangement uses TRBV4-2 and TRBJ2-3; TRBD2 matches 13 bases. With V trimmed by 0 bases and J by 2 bases, 20 bases remained unmatched. Germline-derived CDR1 and CDR2 are LGHNA and YNFKEQ. The CDR3 runs to 23 residues.